The rows below give T cell receptor beta chains drawn from one sample of a study of T cells after yellow fever vaccination. TCRdb re-derived calls from the 5' RACE reads in MiXCR, one entry per CDR3 protein. The repertoire holds about 350,000 distinct CDR3 sequences, with approximately 8% as singletons. The sample consisted of PBMCs, taken more than 35 days after the first yellow fever vaccination. These receptor sequences come from a man younger than 35 who received the YFV17D yellow fever vaccine. Each CDR3 is given with its conserved first and last residue. D genes are given only for firm matches. Size is stated for part of the rows, as once, few or many counts, or as a class when the clone is expanded.

few	TRBJ1-3	TRBV5-1	-	TGCGCCAGCTCTTCCCTAGGGACCTCTGGAAACACCATATATTTT	CASSSLGTSGNTIYF
few	TRBJ1-5	TRBV5-1	TRBD1	TGCGCCAGCAGCGAACGGACAGGGGTTGATCAGCCCCAGCATTTT	CASSERTGVDQPQHF
-	TRBJ1-5	TRBV7-9	TRBD1	TGTGCCAGCAGCTCTACAGGGGAAGGTCCCAATCAGCCCCAGCATTTT	CASSSTGEGPNQPQHF
-	TRBJ2-5	TRBV5-1	-	TGCGCCAGCAGCACGACTACTGAAGAGACCCAGTACTTC	CASSTTTEETQYF
many	TRBJ1-1	TRBV12-3/TRBV12-4	TRBD1	TGTGCCAGCAGCTTTGGACAGGGGAACACTGAAGCTTTCTTT	CASSFGQGNTEAFF
many	TRBJ1-1	TRBV5-1	-	TGCGCCAGCAGCTTTTCAGGGGCCGGAACTGAAGCTTTCTTT	CASSFSGAGTEAFF
-	TRBJ1-2	TRBV30	TRBD1	TGTGCCTGGAAGGGACAGGGTTATGGCTACACCTTC	CAWKGQGYGYTF
-	TRBJ1-2	TRBV20-1	TRBD1	TGCAGTGCTAGGGCCTCGGGACAGATCTATGGCTACACCTTC	CSARASGQIYGYTF
few	TRBJ2-2	TRBV28	TRBD2	TGTGCCAGCTCTGCGGGGGGAGCCACCGGGGAGCTGTTTTTT	CASSAGGATGELFF
-	TRBJ2-2	TRBV20-1	-	TGCAGTGCTAGAGGACTAGCCGGGGAGCTGTTTTTT	CSARGLAGELFF
few	TRBJ2-4	TRBV2	-	TGTGCCAGCGTGGGACCGGCCAAAAACATTCAGTACTTC	CASVGPAKNIQYF
many	TRBJ2-5	TRBV4-3	-	TGCGCCAGCAGCCAAGATCGGGCATGGGGAACAGAGACCCAGTACTTC	CASSQDRAWGTETQYF
-	TRBJ2-7	TRBV4-1	-	TGCGCCAGCAGCCAACGGGAGGGGGCGGCCGAGCAGTACTTC	CASSQREGAAEQYF
-	TRBJ1-1	TRBV5-1	-	TGCGCCAGCAGCCGCCAACAGGGTTCCACTGAAGCTTTCTTT	CASSRQQGSTEAFF
-	TRBJ2-7	TRBV7-9	TRBD2	TGTGCCAGCAGCCCCAGACTAGCGGGGGGATCCTACGAGCAGTACTTC	CASSPRLAGGSYEQYF
few	TRBJ2-7	TRBV19	-	TGTGCCAGTAGTGGGAGGTACGAGCAGTACTTC	CASSGRYEQYF
few	TRBJ1-3	TRBV6-1	-	TGTGCCAGCAGCCCACATGTTAAGGCTGGAAACACCATATATTTT	CASSPHVKAGNTIYF
few	TRBJ1-1	TRBV5-1	TRBD1	TGCGCCAGCAGCTCCGGGACAGGGGGAGAAGCTTTCTTT	CASSSGTGGEAFF
-	TRBJ2-7	TRBV6-1	-	TGTGCCAGCAGCTTCCAGCCCATTTACGAGCAGTACTTC	CASSFQPIYEQYF
-	TRBJ2-2	TRBV20-1	-	TGCAGTGCTCCAGACATGATCCACACCGGGGAGCTGTTTTTT	CSAPDMIHTGELFF
few	TRBJ1-2	TRBV20-1	-	TGCAGTGCCCCCGGGACAAATTATGGCTACACCTTC	CSAPGTNYGYTF
-	TRBJ2-5	TRBV7-6	TRBD2	TGTGCCAGCAGCCGATCCGGGCTAGCGGTCCAAGAGACCCAGTACTTC	CASSRSGLAVQETQYF
-	TRBJ2-1	TRBV7-9	-	TGTGCCAGCAGCTTAGGAGCCAGAGTGGGGGGGCAGGGGCAGTTCTTC	CASSLGARVGGQGQFF
-	TRBJ2-3	TRBV7-9	-	TGTGCCACCACCACAGGGCGGACAGATACGCAGTATTTT	CATTTGRTDTQYF
-	TRBJ1-1	TRBV24-1	TRBD1	TGTGCCACCAGTGAGGAAGGGACAGATCCTTGGACTGAAGCTTTCTTT	CATSEEGTDPWTEAFF
few	TRBJ2-2	TRBV24-1	-	TGTGCCACCAGTAAGCCAGGAAGCACCGGGGAGCTGTTTTTT	CATSKPGSTGELFF
-	TRBJ2-5	TRBV4-2	-	TGTGCCAGCAGCCAAGAGCGGCCTGGAGAAGAGACCCAGTACTTC	CASSQERPGEETQYF
few	TRBJ2-1	TRBV2	-	TGTGCCATCCAGACCAAGGGGGGGTTTTACAATGAGCAGTTCTTC	CAIQTKGGFYNEQFF
few	TRBJ1-6	TRBV7-9	-	TGTGCCAGCAGCGGGACCGGACAGTATAATTCACCCCTCCACTTT	CASSGTGQYNSPLHF
-	TRBJ2-3	TRBV7-6	TRBD2	TGTGCCAGCAGCTTAGCACAGGGACTAGCGGCTGGAGTAGATACGCAGTATTTT	CASSLAQGLAAGVDTQYF